A single sample is the source of the 9 T cell receptor beta chains below, sequenced in a study of memory CD4+ T cells and cytomegalovirus serostatus. Libraries were prepared by immunoSEQ multiplex PCR; TCRdb keeps only in-frame clonotypes and omits some of them. Seen here are 60,000 to 70,000 clones, 76% observed once, and the top ten hold about 4.3%. The sort gate was single viable CD3+CD4+CD8-CD45RO+ cells for memory CD4+ T cells. Sequenced: memory CD4+ T cells from blood. The receptors were gathered from an adult in good health and CMV-seropositive.

With regard to this clone: One junction end disagrees with the germline gene, perhaps due to a read error. The chain links TRBV7-9 to TRBJ2-7; TRBD2 matches 8 bases. The length of the CDR3 is 14 residues. Germline-derived CDR1 and CDR2 are SEHNR and FQNEAQ (reference sequence). CDR3 residues: CASSLQAGAYEQHF. The DNA of the CDR3 is TGTGCCAGCAGCTTACAAGCGGGAGCTTACGAGCAGCACTTC.

This clone has just one count. The gene calls are TRBV4-1 and TRBJ1-3; the D gene is possibly TRBD1 (6 bases). V shed 2 bases and J shed 4 bases, with 18 bases lying between them. This CDR3 has 17 residues. CDR1 is MGHRA and CDR2 is YSYEKL in the germline V gene. In DNA form, the CDR3 reads TGCGCCAGCAGCCAACGTGCAGGGGCCCATGTGGGAAACACCATATATTTT. This translates into CASSQRAGAHVGNTIYF.

This clone was recorded a few times. Here the CDR3 reads CASSVDRNEAFF. CDR3 sequence (DNA): TGTGCCAGCAGTGTGGACAGGAATGAAGCTTTCTTT. This chain links TRBV2 with TRBJ1-1, with 7 bases matching TRBD1. The V segment lost 4 bases and the J segment 7 bases; nucleotides outside the gene matches: 3. CDR3 length equals 12 residues. The germline CDR1 and CDR2 sequences are SNHLY and FYNNEI.

This clone was recorded a few times. The CDR3 bases are TGTGCCATCAGTGGGGAAATGAATCAGCCCCAGCATTTT. Translation gives CAISGEMNQPQHF. V and J are TRBV10-3 and TRBJ1-5, with no clear D. Germline CDR1 is ENHRY and CDR2 is SYGVKD. The V gene lost 4 bases and the J gene lost 4 bases, with 8 bases spanning the gap. CDR3 length equals 13 residues.

In its sample, this clone was seen a few times. CDR3 residues: CASSIRSWATEAFF. Written as DNA, the CDR3 is TGTGCCAGTAGTATAAGAAGTTGGGCCACTGAAGCTTTCTTT. The V call is TRBV19, the J call TRBJ1-1, with D hard to call. Germline lookup yields CDR1 LNHDA and CDR2 SQIVND (reference sequence). The CDR3 spans 14 residues. V was shortened by 2 bases and J by 4 bases, with 11 bases between the two germline ends.

This chain uses TRBV5-1 with TRBJ1-1; 8 positions match TRBD1. V gave up 2 bases and J gave up 5 bases; unmatched junction bases: 5. Germline CDR1 reads SGHRS; CDR2 reads YFSETQ. The CDR3 runs to 14 residues. This CDR3 reads CASSLTGGVTEAFF. Here the CDR3 DNA reads TGCGCCAGCAGCTTAACAGGGGGTGTTACTGAAGCTTTCTTT.

The V call is TRBV29-1, the J call TRBJ2-7; 11 nucleotides align to TRBD1. Germline assignment: CDR1 SQVTM and CDR2 ANQGSEA. V lost 5 bases, J lost 5 bases, and 8 bases stayed unmatched. The CDR3 spans 14 residues. The CDR3 DNA is TGCAGCGTTTCTACCGGGACAGGGGGGGACGAGCAGTACTTC. It specifies CSVSTGTGGDEQYF.

The rearrangement joins TRBV5-1 to TRBJ2-6, with a possible D match to TRBD1 (5 bases). V shed 4 bases and J shed 6 bases, with 14 bases lying between them. The V gene's germline CDR1 is SGHRS and CDR2 YFSETQ. The CDR3 has 15 residues. CDR3 nucleotides: TGCGCCAGCAGCCCCAGGGCCTCCGTGGCCAACGTCCTGACTTTC. Amino acid sequence: CASSPRASVANVLTF. The variable domain in full, with the rest retrieved from reference TRBV5-1 and TRBJ2-6, is KAGVTQTPRYLIKTRGQQVTLSCSPISGHRSVSWYQQTPGQGLQFLFEYFSETQRNKGNFPGRFSGRQFSNSRSEMNVSTLELGDSALYLCASSPRASVANVLTFGAGSRLTVL.

This chain connects TRBV29-1 to TRBJ1-3; D might be TRBD1 (5 bases). V lost 7 bases and J 0 bases, leaving 10 bases between the germline ends. Germline V gives CDR1 SQVTM, CDR2 ANQGSEA. The length of the CDR3 is 13 residues. The CDR3 reads CSAKQDSGNTIYF. The DNA of the CDR3 is TGCAGCGCGAAACAGGACTCTGGAAACACCATATATTTT. Full variable domain (remainder filled in from reference TRBV29-1 and TRBJ1-3): SAVISQKPSRDICQRGTSLTIQCQVDSQVTMMFWYRQQPGQSLTLIATANQGSEATYESGFVIDKFPISRPNLTFSTLTVSNMSPEDSSIYLCSAKQDSGNTIYFGEGSWLTVV.